This TCR beta chain was identified during a study of shared clonotypes between healthy human individuals. Findings and limits, study-wide: Relative to memory subsets, naive subsets generally showed larger estimated richness.

About this clone itself: Its antigen is still unknown. The sample contains more than one DNA sequence encoding this CDR3.

The V gene lost 5 bases and the J gene lost 0 bases, with 6 bases spanning the gap. The CDR3 runs to 13 residues. Germline V gene lookup returns CDR1 KGHSH and CDR2 LQKENI. Every donor, a Caucasian adult, lived in Nashville, Tennessee. Generated by immunoSEQ multiplex PCR, the TCRdb table keeps only in-frame clones and is missing some. This sample has millions of clones, with 85% to 95% found just once. The sequence was obtained from a man between 18 and 35 years old in good health. Sequenced input: naive CD4+ T cells sorted from blood. The sample's subset: CD45RA+ positively selected. The chain carries TRBV18 and TRBJ2-3; D gene uncertain. The CDR3 region is CASSTTSTDTQYF. CDR3 nucleotides: TGTGCCAGCTCAACGACAAGCACAGATACGCAGTATTTT. Based on the CDR3 plus reference TRBV18 and TRBJ2-3, the full variable domain is NAGVMQNPRHLVRRRGQEARLRCSPMKGHSHVYWYRQLPEEGLKFMVYLQKENIIDESGMPKERFSAEFPKEGPSILRIQQVVRGDSAAYFCASSTTSTDTQYFGPGTRLTVL.